Following are 31 T cell receptor beta chains from one sample sequenced in a study of cytomegalovirus exposure and HLA in healthy donors. The PCR used 60 Vbeta and 13 Jbeta primers. Measured with immunoSEQ multiplex PCR; TCRdb has only the in-frame clones, and not every one. This table has under 200,000 clones, roughly 70% appearing once. The sample comprised PBMCs. The receptors were sampled from a woman aged 45-60 years in good health and CMV-seropositive.

As regards this clone: One end of the junction fails to match germline, which may point to a read error. The chain joins TRBV29-1 to TRBJ1-1; D gene ambiguous. The germline CDR1 and CDR2 sequences are SQVTM and ANQGSEA. CDR3 length: 13 residues. This CDR3 is CGVKADSDGEAFF. As DNA, the CDR3 is TGCGGCGTTAAAGCGGATAGCGACGGTGAAGCTTTCTTT.

This clone showed up just once. J is TRBJ1-1 and V is TRBV19, with TRBD1 matching 9 bases. The CDR3 consists of 16 residues. Per the germline V gene, CDR1 is LNHDA and CDR2 is SQIVND (reference sequence). The V gene end was trimmed by 6 bases and the J gene end by 0 bases; junction bases not matched to a gene: 8. The CDR3: CASRTGGVVMNTEAFF. The DNA of the CDR3 is TGTGCCAGTAGAACAGGGGGCGTCGTAATGAACACTGAAGCTTTCTTT.

This chain uses TRBV5-6 with TRBJ2-7, with a possible D match to TRBD2 (7 bases). The CDR3 contains 15 residues. The ends were cut back, 1 base at V and 2 bases at J, with 13 bases in the middle. Germline V lookup: CDR1 SGHDT, CDR2 YYEEEE. The CDR3 DNA reads as TGTGCCAGCAGCTTGCGGGGGGCGGCCGCCTACGAGCAGTACTTC. This sequence encodes CASSLRGAAAYEQYF.

J is TRBJ2-1 and V is TRBV5-6, with TRBD1 as a possible D gene (6 bases). V was cut by 4 bases and J by 4 bases, with 12 bases left in between. The germline V gene has CDR1 SGHDT and CDR2 YYEEEE. The CDR3 extends over 14 amino acids. CDR3 sequence reads: CASSKGEKYNEQFF. Written as DNA, the CDR3 is TGTGCCAGCAGCAAGGGGGAGAAATACAATGAGCAGTTCTTC.

The rearrangement joins TRBV19 to TRBJ2-7; TRBD1 aligns across 9 bases. Trimming removed 5 bases from V and 4 bases from J; junction bases left unmatched: 6. CDR1 is LNHDA and CDR2 is SQIVND in the germline V gene (reference sequence). The CDR3 length is 14 residues. The CDR3 nucleotides read TGTGCCAGTAGTTCTAGGACAGGGGTTTACGAGCAGTACTTC. Its translation is CASSSRTGVYEQYF.

This chain joins TRBV5-1 and TRBJ1-2; D is unresolved. CDR3 length equals 12 residues. V shed 2 bases and J shed 6 bases, with 8 bases lying between them. Germline CDR1 is SGHRS and CDR2 is YFSETQ. The CDR3 reads CASSFSSDGYTF. Here the CDR3 DNA reads TGCGCCAGCAGCTTCTCCAGCGATGGCTACACCTTC. Variable domain in full (rest from reference TRBV5-1 and TRBJ1-2): KAGVTQTPRYLIKTRGQQVTLSCSPISGHRSVSWYQQTPGQGLQFLFEYFSETQRNKGNFPGRFSGRQFSNSRSEMNVSTLELGDSALYLCASSFSSDGYTFGSGTRLTVV.

V is TRBV5-1 and J is TRBJ2-1; 9 positions agree with TRBD2. Germline V gene data show CDR1 as SGHRS and CDR2 as YFSETQ. The CDR3 consists of 15 residues. V was pared by 0 bases and J by 6 bases, with 4 bases of the junction left unmatched. CDR3 in DNA: TGCGCCAGCAGCTTGGCCGGGACTAGCTTCAATGAGCAGTTCTTC. Translated: CASSLAGTSFNEQFF.

There are a few counts of this clone. The chain joins TRBV15 to TRBJ2-7; 8 positions match TRBD2. The germline V gene has CDR1 LNHNV and CDR2 YYDKDF (reference sequence). The junction had 3 bases not matched to a gene; V was cut back by 0 bases and J by 2 bases. The CDR3 has 15 amino acids. CDR3 sequence reads: CATSRDRGGAYEQYF. Written as DNA, the CDR3 is TGTGCCACCAGCAGAGATCGGGGGGGAGCCTACGAGCAGTACTTC.

The gene calls are TRBV6-5 and TRBJ2-2, with 7 bases aligning to TRBD1. Germline CDR1 is MNHEY and CDR2 is SVGAGI. The V gene end was trimmed by 1 base and the J gene end by 5 bases; junction bases not matched to a gene: 7. CDR3 size: 16 residues. For the CDR3, the DNA is TGTGCCAGCAGTTACTACCGCGCAGGGGGAACCGGGGAGCTGTTTTTT. As protein: CASSYYRAGGTGELFF.

The chain employs TRBV7-6 and TRBJ1-2; maybe TRBD1 (5 bases). CDR3 length: 15 residues. The V gene lost 5 bases and the J gene lost 0 bases, with 13 bases spanning the gap. Germline CDR1 SGHVS, CDR2 FNYEAQ. CDR3: CASSPGGTSNYGYTF. As DNA, the CDR3 is TGTGCCAGCAGCCCCGGGGGGACCTCTAACTATGGCTACACCTTC.

The gene calls are TRBV5-1 and TRBJ2-7; 8 bases line up with TRBD1. The CDR3 contains 16 residues. CDR1 is SGHRS and CDR2 is YFSETQ in the germline V gene. Trimming took 0 bases from V and 0 from J; bases not matched to a gene: 5. The CDR3 protein is CASSLAGTGLSYEQYF. The CDR3 DNA reads as TGCGCCAGCAGCTTGGCCGGGACAGGTCTCTCCTACGAGCAGTACTTC.

In regard to this clone: Germline is not matched at one junction end, which may reflect a read error. V and J are TRBV19 and TRBJ1-2, with 10 bases aligning to TRBD1. The CDR3 extends over 12 amino acids. Per germline, CDR1 LNHDA and CDR2 SQIVND (reference sequence). This CDR3 is CASSYGTGDLLF. Written as DNA, the CDR3 is TGTGCCAGTAGTTACGGGACAGGGGACCTCTTGTTC.

Worth noting for this clone: The identical CDR3 is also encoded by other nucleotide sequences in the sample. The CDR3 sequence: CASSRTGSSYEQYF. CDR3 coding DNA: TGTGCCAGCAGCCGGACAGGGAGCTCCTACGAGCAGTACTTC. The rearrangement links TRBV9 to TRBJ2-7; 8 nucleotides align to TRBD1. The CDR3 has 14 residues. Germline V gene sequence: CDR1 SGDLS, CDR2 YYNGEE. V was pared by 4 bases and J by 0 bases, with 3 bases of the junction left unmatched.

V gene TRBV5-1 combines with J gene TRBJ2-1, with D possibly TRBD2 on 7 matching bases. V lost 1 base and J 10 bases, leaving 18 bases between the germline ends. The CDR3 consists of 15 residues. The germline V gene encodes CDR1 SGHRS and CDR2 YFSETQ. The CDR3: CASSLTGGKGDEQFF. The CDR3 nucleotides read TGCGCCAGCAGCTTGACGGGGGGCAAGGGTGACGAGCAGTTCTTC.

This rearrangement joins TRBV10-3 to TRBJ1-1; 10 nucleotides agree with TRBD1. The germline V gene encodes CDR1 ENHRY and CDR2 SYGVKD. The V and J ends lost 2 bases and 5 bases, in that order; junction bases with no gene match: 5. The CDR3 is 15 residues long. CDR3 loop: CAISEKTGGMTEAFF. CDR3 in DNA: TGTGCCATCAGTGAGAAGACAGGGGGCATGACTGAAGCTTTCTTT.

This clone occurred a few times. The J gene is TRBJ2-3, the V gene TRBV7-9, with TRBD2 matching 10 bases. Germline values: CDR1 SEHNR, CDR2 FQNEAQ (reference sequence). The V and J ends lost 0 bases and 6 bases, in that order; junction bases with no gene match: 3. CDR3 size: 15 residues. The CDR3 region has the DNA TGTGCCAGCAGCTTAGCAAGCGGGGGGGAGGATACGCAGTATTTT. This gives the protein CASSLASGGEDTQYF.

The chain links TRBV9 to TRBJ1-2; D unclear. Germline loops: CDR1 SGDLS, CDR2 YYNGEE. This CDR3 has 14 amino acids. V lost 0 bases and J 6 bases, leaving 12 bases between the germline ends. This CDR3 is CASSVGRGFDGYTF. As DNA, the CDR3 is TGTGCCAGCAGCGTAGGAAGAGGGTTTGATGGCTACACCTTC. Based on the CDR3 plus reference TRBV9 and TRBJ1-2, the full variable domain is DSGVTQTPKHLITATGQRVTLRCSPRSGDLSVYWYQQSLDQGLQFLIQYYNGEERAKGNILERFSAQQFPDLHSELNLSSLELGDSALYFCASSVGRGFDGYTFGSGTRLTVV.

V and J are TRBV19 and TRBJ1-5; D might be TRBD1 (5 bases). The CDR3 runs 13 residues. The ends were cut back, 9 bases at V and 3 bases at J, with 12 bases in the middle. Germline assignment: CDR1 LNHDA and CDR2 SQIVND (reference sequence). The CDR3 sequence: CASWAGHNQPQHF. Here the CDR3 DNA reads TGTGCCAGCTGGGCAGGACACAATCAGCCCCAGCATTTT. The variable domain in full, with the rest retrieved from reference TRBV19 and TRBJ1-5, is DGGITQSPKYLFRKEGQNVTLSCEQNLNHDAMYWYRQDPGQGLRLIYYSQIVNDFQKGDIAEGYSVSREKKESFPLTVTSAQKNPTAFYLCASWAGHNQPQHFGDGTRLSIL.

The chain is built from TRBV29-1 and TRBJ2-3, with 10 bases matching TRBD1. V gave up 4 bases and J gave up 6 bases; unmatched junction bases: 4. The CDR3 spans 13 residues. The germline V gene has CDR1 SQVTM and CDR2 ANQGSEA. For the CDR3, the DNA is TGCAGCGTTGGGACAGGGGGTAGGGATACGCAGTATTTT. This translates into CSVGTGGRDTQYF.

The chain couples TRBV4-2 to TRBJ1-1, with D possibly being TRBD1 (6 bases). Germline loops: CDR1 LGHNA, CDR2 YNFKEQ. Trimming stripped 5 bases from V and 10 bases from J, with 14 bases between. The CDR3 is made up of 12 amino acids. CDR3 protein: CASSSDRSSAFF. CDR3 DNA: TGTGCCAGCAGCTCCGACAGGTCTTCAGCTTTCTTT.

This clone has a handful of counts. This chain uses TRBV9 with TRBJ2-1; 10 positions agree with TRBD2. Trimming removed 0 bases from V and 15 bases from J; junction bases left unmatched: 12. CDR3 length: 15 residues. CDR1 and CDR2 from the germline V gene are SGDLS and YYNGEE. The CDR3 loop is CASSVVGLAGDERFF. CDR3 in DNA: TGTGCCAGCAGCGTAGTAGGGCTAGCGGGGGACGAACGGTTCTTC.

The chain is built from TRBV7-9 and TRBJ1-6, with TRBD1 matching 7 bases. The trim removed 4 bases at V and 0 bases at J, leaving 6 bases unmatched. In germline, CDR1 is SEHNR, CDR2 FQNEAQ (reference sequence). CDR3 size: 17 residues. CDR3 DNA: TGTGCCAGCAGCTCCGACAGGGCGGCCTCCTATAATTCACCCCTCCACTTT. Translating it yields CASSSDRAASYNSPLHF.

This clone was detected only once. This chain connects TRBV7-2 to TRBJ2-1, with 11 bases aligning to TRBD2. The ends lost 1 base at V and 10 bases at J; junction bases unmatched: 9. The CDR3 is made up of 16 amino acids. CDR1 is SGHTA and CDR2 is FQGNSA in the germline V gene. The CDR3 DNA is TGTGCCAGCAGCTTAGTCGGTCTAGCGGGGGGCAGGGAGCAGTTCTTC. It yields the protein CASSLVGLAGGREQFF.

Here the CDR3 DNA reads TGTGCCAGCAGCTTCATGGCAGGGACTGAAGCTTTCTTT. Its protein product is CASSFMAGTEAFF. This chain connects TRBV11-2 to TRBJ1-1; D might be TRBD1 (5 bases). V was pared by 3 bases and J by 5 bases, with 10 bases between. CDR3 length: 13 residues. CDR1 is SGHAT and CDR2 is FQNNGV in the germline V gene.

In its sample, this clone was seen a few times. This sequence joins TRBV4-2 and TRBJ1-2; D gene ambiguous. The CDR3 has 15 amino acids. In germline, CDR1 is LGHNA, CDR2 YNFKEQ. Deletions cut 4 bases from V and 3 bases from J, with 15 bases between. The CDR3 nucleotides read TGTGCCAGCAGCCTCGTTGGGATGGGAGACTATGGCTACACCTTC. Translation: CASSLVGMGDYGYTF.

The J gene is TRBJ2-2, the V gene TRBV27, with 9 bases fitting TRBD1. The V segment lost 3 bases and the J segment 5 bases; nucleotides outside the gene matches: 16. CDR1 is MNHEY, CDR2 SMNVEV, per germline (reference sequence). The CDR3 has 19 residues. The CDR3 is CASSLLGTGYQRWTGELFF. The CDR3 coding sequence is TGTGCCAGCAGTTTGCTTGGGACAGGGTATCAGCGATGGACCGGGGAGCTGTTTTTT.

The genes are TRBV13 and TRBJ2-1; 7 nucleotides agree with TRBD2. The length of the CDR3 is 19 residues. V shed 7 bases and J 9 bases; nucleotides not matched to a gene: 27. Germline-derived CDR1 and CDR2 are PRHDT and FYEKMQ (reference sequence). CDR3 in amino acids: CASTITGTTIKPLLGEQFF. CDR3 sequence (DNA): TGTGCCAGCACCATTACCGGGACTACCATTAAACCCCTCCTAGGTGAGCAGTTCTTC.

V and J are TRBV28 and TRBJ1-1, with a possible D match to TRBD1 (6 bases). V lost 6 bases and J lost 6, with 14 bases in between. The germline V gene encodes CDR1 MDHEN and CDR2 SYDVKM. The CDR3 is made up of 13 amino acids. The CDR3 sequence is CASSQNRDPEAFF. CDR3 DNA: TGTGCCAGCAGCCAAAACAGGGATCCTGAAGCTTTCTTT. Complete variable domain (other parts from reference TRBV28 and TRBJ1-1): DVKVTQSSRYLVKRTGEKVFLECVQDMDHENMFWYRQDPGLGLRLIYFSYDVKMKEKGDIPEGYSVSREKKERFSLILESASTNQTSMYLCASSQNRDPEAFFGQGTRLTVV.

The chain carries TRBV6-1 and TRBJ2-1, with 13 bases identical to TRBD2. CDR1 and CDR2 from the germline V gene are MNHNS and SASEGT. The V gene end was trimmed by 4 bases and the J gene end by 9 bases; junction bases not matched to a gene: 6. This CDR3 has 15 residues. As DNA, the CDR3 is TGTGCCAGCAGTGTACCGGGACTAGCGGGACTTGAGCAGTTCTTC. Translation gives CASSVPGLAGLEQFF.

The chain links TRBV5-1 to TRBJ1-1, with D uncertain. With 0 bases removed from V and 4 bases from J, the gap between germline ends came to 13 bases. The CDR3 is 15 amino acids. The germline V gene encodes CDR1 SGHRS and CDR2 YFSETQ. The chain's CDR3 is CASSLEATSGTEAFF. The DNA for the CDR3 is TGCGCCAGCAGCTTGGAGGCGACTTCGGGCACTGAAGCTTTCTTT.

The chain links TRBV27 to TRBJ2-1; TRBD1 agrees at 7 bases. V trimming: 6 bases; J trimming: 1 base; junction bases outside the gene matches: 6. Looked up from germline, CDR1 is MNHEY and CDR2 is SMNVEV (reference sequence). The CDR3 is 15 amino acids. This CDR3 is CASRPGQVSYNEQFF. The CDR3, as DNA: TGTGCCAGCAGACCAGGACAGGTTTCCTACAATGAGCAGTTCTTC.